A selection of T cell receptor beta chains follows, all from one sample in a study of vaccination and CD4 T cells after COVID-19. No antigen is known for these receptors. MiXCR, applied by TCRdb to the PCR reads, yields one record per CDR3 protein. The table shows about 15,000 distinct CDR3 sequences, with about three quarters occurring only once. Material for sequencing was CD4+ T cells from blood, cultured in vitro. These receptors all stem from a human donor who had recovered from COVID-19. Each CDR3 is given with its conserved first and last residue. A D gene is named only where the DNA matches it firmly. Clone size is shown for a subset of rows, as once, few, many or a class of expanded clone.

V,size,J,D,DNA,CDR3
TRBV20-1,NA,TRBJ1-5,NA,TGCAGTGCTAGAGATCCCCTACACAATCAGCCCCAGCATTTT,CSARDPLHNQPQHF
TRBV20-1,NA,TRBJ2-5,NA,TGCAGTGCTAAGACAGTCCTCTCCGGGTCCCAGTACTTC,CSAKTVLSGSQYF
TRBV21-1,NA,TRBJ2-7,NA,TGTGCCAGCAGCAATACCCCCTTTGGTGAGCAGTACTTC,CASSNTPFGEQYF
TRBV7-4,NA,TRBJ2-4,NA,TGTGCCAGCAGCTTAGATGTCGACACCAGCAAAAACATTCAGTACTTC,CASSLDVDTSKNIQYF
TRBV7-8,NA,TRBJ2-7,TRBD2,TGTGCCAGCAGCACATCCGGGACTAGCGTCTCCTACGAGCAGTACTTC,CASSTSGTSVSYEQYF
TRBV20-1,NA,TRBJ2-4,NA,TGCAGTGTTCCGGGACAAACGATAGCCAAAAACATTCAGTACTTC,CSVPGQTIAKNIQYF
TRBV7-9,NA,TRBJ2-6,NA,TGTGCCAGCAGCTCCTCCGGGGCCAACGTCCTGACTTTC,CASSSSGANVLTF
TRBV7-2,NA,TRBJ2-7,TRBD1,TGTGCCAGCAGCTTTAGCCGGGACAGAGGGCAGTACTTC,CASSFSRDRGQYF
TRBV27,NA,TRBJ1-5,TRBD1,TGTGCCAGCCGCCAAGTGACAGGGATCACCAATCAGCCCCAGCATTTT,CASRQVTGITNQPQHF
TRBV19,NA,TRBJ1-1,NA,TGTGCCAGTAGTGCTCGGTTCGCTACTGAAGCTTTCTTT,CASSARFATEAFF
TRBV20-1,few,TRBJ1-6,TRBD1,TGCAGTGCTAAGACAGGGAATAATTCACCCCTCCACTTT,CSAKTGNNSPLHF
TRBV20-1,few,TRBJ2-1,NA,TGCAGTGCTAGGCCTGGGGTGGGCGTGGGCTCCTACAATGAGCAGTTCTTC,CSARPGVGVGSYNEQFF
TRBV24-1,few,TRBJ1-5,TRBD1,TGTGCCACCAGTGACACAAGGACAGGGGGCAATCAGCCCCAGCATTTT,CATSDTRTGGNQPQHF
TRBV7-2,NA,TRBJ1-1,TRBD1,TGTGCCAGCAGCCCACAGGGGGAGTTAGAAGCTTTCTTT,CASSPQGELEAFF
TRBV4-3,NA,TRBJ2-2,NA,TGCGCCAGCAGCCAAGAGGCTGGGCCCCGAGCAAACACCGGGGAGCTGTTTTTT,CASSQEAGPRANTGELFF
TRBV20-1,NA,TRBJ2-4,NA,TGCAGTGCTAGGAGTCTCGATGATTCCAAAAACATTCAGTACTTC,CSARSLDDSKNIQYF
TRBV7-9,NA,TRBJ1-1,NA,TGTGCCAGCCACCGTTATGGGAACACTGAAGCTTTCTTT,CASHRYGNTEAFF
TRBV7-3,NA,TRBJ2-3,NA,TGTGCCAGCAGCCCGTACACGGCAGATACGCAGTATTTT,CASSPYTADTQYF
TRBV24-1,NA,TRBJ2-7,TRBD1,TGTGCCACCAGTGATTCAGGACAGGGTTGGGACCCTACAATAGTCTACGAGCAGTACTTC,CATSDSGQGWDPTIVYEQYF
TRBV10-1,NA,TRBJ1-1,NA,TGCGCCAGCAGGACGGATGGGGCTTTCTTT,CASRTDGAFF
TRBV28,NA,TRBJ1-2,TRBD1,TGTGCCAGCAAAATCCAGGGGGCCGCGGGTGATGGCTACACCTTC,CASKIQGAAGDGYTF
TRBV7-9,NA,TRBJ1-2,NA,TGTGCCAGCAGCTTAAATTTTGCCCATGGAGGCTACACCTTC,CASSLNFAHGGYTF
TRBV7-9,NA,TRBJ1-2,NA,TGTGCCAGCAGCTCGCTCGGACAGAAAGACCTCATTTATGGCTACACCTTC,CASSSLGQKDLIYGYTF
TRBV20-1,NA,TRBJ1-2,NA,TGCAGTGCTAGAGCCCAGACCCACCCTAACTATGGCTACACCTTC,CSARAQTHPNYGYTF
TRBV6-5,NA,TRBJ1-2,NA,TGTGCCAGCAGTTCCGAGTATAGGGGGAACTATGGCTACACCTTC,CASSSEYRGNYGYTF
TRBV20-1,NA,TRBJ1-5,NA,TGCAGTGCTAGAGGTGGGGGAAATCAGCCCCAGCATTTT,CSARGGGNQPQHF
TRBV12-3/TRBV12-4,NA,TRBJ1-6,TRBD1,TGTGCCAGCAGGCGACAGGGCCATTCACCCCTCCACTTT,CASRRQGHSPLHF
TRBV27,once,TRBJ1-6,NA,TGTGCCAGCAGCCGAAAGGGGGATTCACCCCTCCACTTT,CASSRKGDSPLHF
TRBV27,NA,TRBJ2-2,TRBD2,TGTGCCAGCGGTAATAGCGGGAGAATCAACACCGGGGAGCTGTTTTTT,CASGNSGRINTGELFF
TRBV7-2,few,TRBJ1-2,NA,TGTGCCAGCAGCTTAACCGGGCAACAGGTCTCCGGCGGCTACACCTTC,CASSLTGQQVSGGYTF
TRBV2,once,TRBJ2-7,TRBD1,TGTGCCAGCAGAGAACAGGGGACATCCTACGAGCAGTACTTC,CASREQGTSYEQYF
TRBV7-3,NA,TRBJ2-7,NA,TGTGCCAGCAGCCTGAGGGGGGTCAAGAAGAGCTCCTACGAGCAGTACTTC,CASSLRGVKKSSYEQYF
TRBV19,few,TRBJ1-2,TRBD1,TGTGCCAGTAGTAAAGGGGAAGACAGGGTAAACTATGGCTACACCTTC,CASSKGEDRVNYGYTF
TRBV6-1,NA,TRBJ2-3,TRBD1,TGTGCCAGCAGACAGGGACAGGGCCACACAGATACGCAGTATTTT,CASRQGQGHTDTQYF
TRBV10-2,NA,TRBJ2-3,TRBD2,TGCGCCAGCAGACTAGCGGGAGGGCGAGATACGCAGTATTTT,CASRLAGGRDTQYF
TRBV12-3/TRBV12-4,NA,TRBJ1-2,NA,TGTGCCAGCAGTGTTCTAGTCGTTCCCCCCTATGGCTACACCTTC,CASSVLVVPPYGYTF
TRBV30,NA,TRBJ1-2,NA,TGTGCCTGGAAGGGGGGACCTAACTATGGCTACACCTTC,CAWKGGPNYGYTF
TRBV27,NA,TRBJ2-7,NA,TGTGCCAGCAGTCTGTACAGGGAAGCCTACGAGCAGTACTTC,CASSLYREAYEQYF
TRBV9,NA,TRBJ1-2,NA,TGTGCCAGCAGCCCCGCAGGGTACGGGGTTCTTAGCTATGGCTACACCTTC,CASSPAGYGVLSYGYTF
TRBV20-1,NA,TRBJ1-6,NA,TGCAGTGCTAGAGATCTGGGATCTGGGCCCCTCCACTTT,CSARDLGSGPLHF
TRBV27,NA,TRBJ1-2,NA,TGTGCCAGCAGTGATAGGGGGAAGTACACCTTC,CASSDRGKYTF
TRBV5-1,NA,TRBJ2-7,TRBD2,TGCGCCAGCAGCTTGGGAGGGACTAGCGGCTACGAGCAGTACTTC,CASSLGGTSGYEQYF
TRBV27,NA,TRBJ1-2,NA,TGTGCCAGCAGTTTATTAGGGGTAGGAGGGGGCTACACCTTC,CASSLLGVGGGYTF
TRBV6-5,few,TRBJ2-5,NA,TGTGCCAGCAGTTCCGCGTTCCTTCGGGAGACCCAGTACTTC,CASSSAFLRETQYF
TRBV19,NA,TRBJ2-1,NA,TGTGCCAGTAGTATAGGGGGGTGGGGGAGTAGCTCCTACAATGAGCAGTTCTTC,CASSIGGWGSSSYNEQFF
TRBV20-1,NA,TRBJ2-5,TRBD2,TGCAGTGCCAGCCGGAAGCGGGAGTTGAGGACCCAGTACTTC,CSASRKRELRTQYF
TRBV20-1,NA,TRBJ1-2,NA,TGCAGTGCTCGCACAGGGTATGGCTACACCTTC,CSARTGYGYTF
TRBV19,NA,TRBJ1-2,NA,TGTGCCAGTAGTATTAGGCGGGGAATTGATGGCTACACCTTC,CASSIRRGIDGYTF
TRBV20-1,NA,TRBJ2-1,TRBD2,TGCAGTGCCAGCTTCCTAGCGGGAGGGCCCGATGAGCAGTTCTTC,CSASFLAGGPDEQFF
TRBV6-2/TRBV6-3,few,TRBJ1-5,NA,TGTGCCAGCAGGTCAGGTTCTGGGGGCAATCAGCCCCAGCATTTT,CASRSGSGGNQPQHF